Sequencing of this T cell receptor (beta chain) was carried out in a study of blood T cell repertoires in COVID-19. The wider study: Donors in the United States, Italy and Spain gave samples during acute or convalescent COVID-19.

Participant age was roughly 18 to 90 years, and participants resided in 20 to 30 US areas. Exposed study participants had met a COVID-19 case within 2 weeks before entry. In the original workflow: Researchers report that nucleated cell counts were estimated from reference gene primer amplification. Using immunoSEQ multiplex PCR, the repertoire was profiled, and TCRdb retains in-frame clones only, with some absent. V, J and clone size are those of that table, while D and trimming were read from the DNA. Among approximately 300,000 clones listed, roughly 85% were seen once. This CDR3 has 16 residues. Deletions cut 4 bases from V and 4 bases from J, with 19 bases between. CDR1 is SEHNR and CDR2 is FQNEAQ in the germline V gene (reference sequence).

This chain uses TRBV7-9 with TRBJ1-2; perhaps TRBD1 as D (6 bases). The specimen sequenced was PBMCs or T cells enriched from blood (not recorded which). The clonotype was recovered from a woman younger than 45 who had been exposed to COVID-19. DNA for the CDR3: TGTGCCAGCAGCTCCCCTGTTACAGGGTGGGTCTATGGCTACACCTTC. Encoded protein: CASSSPVTGWVYGYTF.